This TCR beta chain was obtained from a study of neurological immune-mediated disorders. Whole-study findings and limits: TCR-beta repertoires seemed private in all groups, with no expanded CDR3 amino acid sequences shared. Healthy controls had more TCR clonal expansion than multiple sclerosis, which showed the least, whereas HTLV-1-associated myelopathy showed the most.

Template-switch 5'RACE cDNA synthesis added a 10-nucleotide unique molecular identifier. TCRdb re-called the 5' RACE reads through MiXCR, storing one row per CDR3 protein. The sample includes 70,000 to 95,000 distinct CDR3 sequences, under 20% of them seen just once. Volunteers from a blood bank in Maryland, USA, constituted the healthy controls. In this sample, this clonotype turned up many times. Its specificity is not known. This CDR3 comprises 16 residues. Unmatched junction bases numbered 11, after V lost 6 bases and J lost 6 bases. CDR1 and CDR2 (germline): LGHNA, YNFKEQ. The chain couples TRBV4-2 to TRBJ2-2, with TRBD2 identical over 9 bases. This receptor was taken from a middle-aged woman in good health. The material sequenced was PBMCs. As DNA, the CDR3 is TGTGCCAGCAGACGACAGGGCGGGGGGGCCCCCGGGGAGCTGTTTTTT. Protein sequence: CASRRQGGGAPGELFF.